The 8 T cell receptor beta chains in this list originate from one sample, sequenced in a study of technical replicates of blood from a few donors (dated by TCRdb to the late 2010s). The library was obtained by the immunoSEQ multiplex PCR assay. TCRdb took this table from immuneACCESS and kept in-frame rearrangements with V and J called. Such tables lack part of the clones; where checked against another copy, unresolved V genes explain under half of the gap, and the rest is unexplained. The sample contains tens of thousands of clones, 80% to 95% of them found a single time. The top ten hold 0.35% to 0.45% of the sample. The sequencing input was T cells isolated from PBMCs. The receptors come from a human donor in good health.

CDR3 residues: CASSLWTDNEQFF. As DNA, the CDR3 is TGCGCCAGCAGCTTATGGACAGACAATGAGCAGTTCTTC. This sequence joins TRBV5-1 and TRBJ2-1, with D perhaps TRBD1 (6 bases). Trimming took 2 bases from V and 5 from J, leaving 8 bases between them. The CDR3 length is 13 residues. CDR1 and CDR2 from the germline V gene are SGHRS and YFSETQ. The variable domain in full, with the rest retrieved from reference TRBV5-1 and TRBJ2-1, is KAGVTQTPRYLIKTRGQQVTLSCSPISGHRSVSWYQQTPGQGLQFLFEYFSETQRNKGNFPGRFSGRQFSNSRSEMNVSTLELGDSALYLCASSLWTDNEQFFGPGTRLTVL.

In DNA form, the CDR3 reads TGTGCCAGCGGGGCGGCGGGAGCGTACGAGCAGTACTTC. Protein product: CASGAAGAYEQYF. This chain connects TRBV28 to TRBJ2-7; TRBD2 matches 7 bases. CDR3 length: 13 residues. Looked up from germline, CDR1 is MDHEN and CDR2 is SYDVKM. J gave up 4 bases and V 8 bases, and 8 bases lay outside the gene matches. The complete variable domain, with remaining parts taken from reference TRBV28 and TRBJ2-7, reads DVKVTQSSRYLVKRTGEKVFLECVQDMDHENMFWYRQDPGLGLRLIYFSYDVKMKEKGDIPEGYSVSREKKERFSLILESASTNQTSMYLCASGAAGAYEQYFGPGTRLTVT.

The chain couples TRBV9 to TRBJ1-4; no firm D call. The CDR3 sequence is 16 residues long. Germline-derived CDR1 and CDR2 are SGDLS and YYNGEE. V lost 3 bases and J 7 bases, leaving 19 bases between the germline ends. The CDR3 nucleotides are TGTGCCAGCAGCGAAACTACGGGAGGGTCTGGTGAAAAACTGTTTTTT. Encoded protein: CASSETTGGSGEKLFF. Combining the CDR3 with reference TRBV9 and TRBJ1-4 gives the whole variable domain DSGVTQTPKHLITATGQRVTLRCSPRSGDLSVYWYQQSLDQGLQFLIQYYNGEERAKGNILERFSAQQFPDLHSELNLSSLELGDSALYFCASSETTGGSGEKLFFGSGTQLSVL.

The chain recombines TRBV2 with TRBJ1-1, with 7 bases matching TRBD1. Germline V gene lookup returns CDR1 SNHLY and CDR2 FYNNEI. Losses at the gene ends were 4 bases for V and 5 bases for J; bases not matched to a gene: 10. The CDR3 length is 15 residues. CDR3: CASSALYRGPTEAFF. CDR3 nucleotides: TGTGCCAGCAGTGCCCTCTACAGGGGACCTACTGAAGCTTTCTTT.

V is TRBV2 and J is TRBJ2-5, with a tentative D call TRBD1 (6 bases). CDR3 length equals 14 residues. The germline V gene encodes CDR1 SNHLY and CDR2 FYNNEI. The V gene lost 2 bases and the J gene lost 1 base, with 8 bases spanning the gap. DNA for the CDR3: TGTGCCAGCAGTGAACAGGGGTTCCAAGAGACCCAGTACTTC. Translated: CASSEQGFQETQYF.

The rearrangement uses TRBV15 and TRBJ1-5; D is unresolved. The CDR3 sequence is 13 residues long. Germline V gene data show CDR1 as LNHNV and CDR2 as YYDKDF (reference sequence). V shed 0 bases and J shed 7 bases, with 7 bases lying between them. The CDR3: CATSRDRPQPQHF. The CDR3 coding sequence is TGTGCCACCAGCAGAGACAGGCCCCAGCCCCAGCATTTT.

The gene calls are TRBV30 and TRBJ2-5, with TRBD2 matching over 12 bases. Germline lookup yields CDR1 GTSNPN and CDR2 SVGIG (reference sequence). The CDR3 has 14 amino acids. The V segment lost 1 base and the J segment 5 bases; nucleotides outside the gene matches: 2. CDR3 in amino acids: CAWSGTSGMETQYF. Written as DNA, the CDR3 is TGTGCCTGGAGTGGGACTAGCGGGATGGAGACCCAGTACTTC.

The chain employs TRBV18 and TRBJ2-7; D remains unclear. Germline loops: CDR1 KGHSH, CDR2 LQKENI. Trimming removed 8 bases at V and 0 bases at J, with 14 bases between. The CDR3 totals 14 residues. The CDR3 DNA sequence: TGTGCCAGCGGTGCTACTACTTCCTCCTACGAGCAGTACTTC. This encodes CASGATTSSYEQYF.